This TCR beta chain is from a study of blood T cell repertoires in COVID-19. Study-wide context: Italy, Spain and the United States were the sources of the convalescent and acute COVID-19 samples. Nucleic acid was either cDNA or gDNA, and it came from T cells, B-cell-depleted T cells, or PBMCs.

CDR3 size: 12 residues. The germline CDR1 and CDR2 sequences are LNHDA and SQIVND (reference sequence). V lost 9 bases, J lost 10 bases, and 18 bases lay in between. Data came from immunoSEQ multiplex PCR; TCRdb stores just in-frame clones and leaves some out. The data hold 400,000 or so clones, with roughly nine tenths observed a single time. All recovered Cohort 3 donors got two negative PCRs, got clearance, or saw symptom resolution. The chain joins TRBV19 to TRBJ1-1; D perhaps matches TRBD1 (6 bases). The sample consisted of PBMCs or T cells enriched from blood (not recorded which). This receptor was obtained from a man younger than 40 who had recovered from COVID-19. The CDR3 loop is CASGWGQSAAFF. Here the CDR3 DNA reads TGTGCCAGCGGGTGGGGGCAGAGTGCAGCTTTCTTT.